These T cell receptor beta chains were read from a single sample in a study of T-cell memory formation after mild COVID-19. MiXCR was run by TCRdb on the 5' RACE reads, yielding one entry per CDR3 protein. The sample consists of 540,000 or so distinct CDR3 sequences, roughly 20% of them appearing once. Material: PBMCs or a T cell subset sorted from them (not recorded which). The receptors come from an adult woman who had mild COVID-19 (a few samples of this study predate the infection). Cell type and time point are not known. Both conserved end residues are part of each CDR3. D genes are given only for firm matches. The size entry is marked missing in some rows and otherwise reads once, few, many or a size class.

V gene: TRBV5-1
D gene: TRBD2
clone size: NA
J gene: TRBJ2-2
CDR3 DNA: TGCGCCAGCAGCTTGGACGGGGGACTAGCGTTCGGGGAGCTGTTTTTT
CDR3 protein: CASSLDGGLAFGELFF

V gene: TRBV6-5
D gene: NA
clone size: few
J gene: TRBJ1-2
CDR3 DNA: TGTGCCAGCAGCTTGATGGGGGCTGGCTATGGCTACACCTTC
CDR3 protein: CASSLMGAGYGYTF

V gene: TRBV20-1
D gene: NA
clone size: NA
J gene: TRBJ2-7
CDR3 DNA: TGCAGTGCTAGGGGTGTAGAAGGCACCCCCGTAGGGGCCTACGAGCAGTACTTC
CDR3 protein: CSARGVEGTPVGAYEQYF

V gene: TRBV5-6
D gene: NA
clone size: many
J gene: TRBJ2-1
CDR3 DNA: TGTGCCAGCAGCTTGGTAGATGAGCAGTTCTTC
CDR3 protein: CASSLVDEQFF

V gene: TRBV27
D gene: NA
clone size: NA
J gene: TRBJ1-5
CDR3 DNA: TGTGCCAGCAGTTCGACGGGGGTCAGTCAGCCCCAGCATTTT
CDR3 protein: CASSSTGVSQPQHF

V gene: TRBV7-3
D gene: NA
clone size: NA
J gene: TRBJ2-1
CDR3 DNA: TGTGCCAGCAGCACCTTGACCTCCCTCTACAATGAGCAGTTCTTC
CDR3 protein: CASSTLTSLYNEQFF

V gene: TRBV3-1
D gene: NA
clone size: NA
J gene: TRBJ1-5
CDR3 DNA: TGTGCCAGCAGCCCCTCAAACACAAATCAGCCCCAGCATTTT
CDR3 protein: CASSPSNTNQPQHF

V gene: TRBV20-1
D gene: NA
clone size: NA
J gene: TRBJ2-7
CDR3 DNA: TGCAGTGCTTCCTTGGCAAGTGAGCAGTACTTC
CDR3 protein: CSASLASEQYF

V gene: TRBV5-4
D gene: TRBD1
clone size: few
J gene: TRBJ1-2
CDR3 DNA: TGTGCCAGCAGCCCCCCGGGACAGGGTCGGGATGGCTACACCTTC
CDR3 protein: CASSPPGQGRDGYTF

V gene: TRBV7-9
D gene: NA
clone size: NA
J gene: TRBJ1-2
CDR3 DNA: TGTGCCAGCAGCTTGGCAATGAGGGGCGCCGACTATGGCTACACCTTC
CDR3 protein: CASSLAMRGADYGYTF

V gene: TRBV7-8
D gene: NA
clone size: NA
J gene: TRBJ2-2
CDR3 DNA: TGTGCCAGCACCGGACAGCGACTAGAGGGGACCGGGGAGCTGTTTTTT
CDR3 protein: CASTGQRLEGTGELFF

V gene: TRBV4-3
D gene: NA
clone size: once
J gene: TRBJ2-3
CDR3 DNA: TGCGCCAGCAGCCAAGCCGGGTGGCGGTTAGGGGATACGCAGTATTTT
CDR3 protein: CASSQAGWRLGDTQYF

V gene: TRBV5-5
D gene: NA
clone size: NA
J gene: TRBJ2-5
CDR3 DNA: TGTGCCAGCAGCTTGACGCAGGGATGGTACCAAGAGACCCAGTACTTC
CDR3 protein: CASSLTQGWYQETQYF

V gene: TRBV12-3/TRBV12-4
D gene: TRBD2
clone size: NA
J gene: TRBJ2-3
CDR3 DNA: TGTGCCAGCAGAACTCCGGGACTAGCGCAGTATTTT
CDR3 protein: CASRTPGLAQYF

V gene: TRBV12-5
D gene: NA
clone size: NA
J gene: TRBJ1-5
CDR3 DNA: TGTGCTAGTGGCTTGGACGGCAATCAGCCCCAGCATTTT
CDR3 protein: CASGLDGNQPQHF

V gene: TRBV6-5
D gene: NA
clone size: NA
J gene: TRBJ2-7
CDR3 DNA: TGTGCCAGCAGTTACTCATCCCCCAAGATCTACGAGCAGTACTTC
CDR3 protein: CASSYSSPKIYEQYF

V gene: TRBV7-9
D gene: NA
clone size: NA
J gene: TRBJ2-2
CDR3 DNA: TGTGCCAGCAGGGGCCGAGATTCGAACACCGGGGAGCTGTTTTTT
CDR3 protein: CASRGRDSNTGELFF

V gene: TRBV7-2
D gene: NA
clone size: NA
J gene: TRBJ2-3
CDR3 DNA: TGTGCCAGCAGCACCGGACTACCAGGCGTCGATACGCAGTATTTT
CDR3 protein: CASSTGLPGVDTQYF

V gene: TRBV29-1
D gene: NA
clone size: few
J gene: TRBJ1-3
CDR3 DNA: TGCAGCGCTTGGGGGGGAAACACCATATATTTT
CDR3 protein: CSAWGGNTIYF

V gene: TRBV18
D gene: NA
clone size: few
J gene: TRBJ1-2
CDR3 DNA: TGTGCCAGCTCACTACGGGACATAGATGGCTACACCTTC
CDR3 protein: CASSLRDIDGYTF

V gene: TRBV27
D gene: NA
clone size: NA
J gene: TRBJ2-1
CDR3 DNA: TGTGCCAGCAGTTTTGGAGGCGATAGGCAGTTCTTC
CDR3 protein: CASSFGGDRQFF

V gene: TRBV7-9
D gene: TRBD1
clone size: NA
J gene: TRBJ1-2
CDR3 DNA: TGTGCCAGCAGCAGACGGACAGGGAACTATGGCTACACCTTC
CDR3 protein: CASSRRTGNYGYTF

V gene: TRBV6-2/TRBV6-3
D gene: NA
clone size: NA
J gene: TRBJ2-5
CDR3 DNA: TGTGCCAGCATCTCCAGGGACGGGACCCAGTACTTC
CDR3 protein: CASISRDGTQYF

V gene: TRBV29-1
D gene: NA
clone size: NA
J gene: TRBJ2-1
CDR3 DNA: TGCAGCGTTGATGGCGGGGCCTACAATGAGCAGTTCTTC
CDR3 protein: CSVDGGAYNEQFF

V gene: TRBV11-3
D gene: TRBD2
clone size: few
J gene: TRBJ2-3
CDR3 DNA: TGTGCCAGCAGCTTAGTAGCGGGACTACATGTCACAGATACGCAGTATTTT
CDR3 protein: CASSLVAGLHVTDTQYF

V gene: TRBV12-3/TRBV12-4
D gene: NA
clone size: few
J gene: TRBJ2-1
CDR3 DNA: TGTGCCAGCATCCTAGGGTACTACAATGAGCAGTTCTTC
CDR3 protein: CASILGYYNEQFF

V gene: TRBV3-1
D gene: NA
clone size: few
J gene: TRBJ2-1
CDR3 DNA: TGTGCCAGCAGCCCAATCATGGGTTATGAGCAGTTCTTC
CDR3 protein: CASSPIMGYEQFF

V gene: TRBV24-1
D gene: NA
clone size: NA
J gene: TRBJ1-1
CDR3 DNA: TGTGCCACCAGCAGTGGGCTGAGGGCTTTCTTT
CDR3 protein: CATSSGLRAFF

V gene: TRBV6-5
D gene: NA
clone size: NA
J gene: TRBJ1-2
CDR3 DNA: TGTGCCAGCAGTCCGGGGCCGCCTAACTATGGCTACACCTTC
CDR3 protein: CASSPGPPNYGYTF

V gene: TRBV7-8
D gene: NA
clone size: NA
J gene: TRBJ2-2
CDR3 DNA: TGTGCCAGCAGGGTAGGGGTGGAGACCGGGGAGCTGTTTTTT
CDR3 protein: CASRVGVETGELFF

V gene: TRBV7-6
D gene: NA
clone size: few
J gene: TRBJ2-7
CDR3 DNA: TGTGCCAGCAGCTTAGCGGGCCCCGAGCAGTACTTC
CDR3 protein: CASSLAGPEQYF

V gene: TRBV14
D gene: TRBD2
clone size: NA
J gene: TRBJ2-7
CDR3 DNA: TGTGCCAGCAGCCAAGGAGCGGGAGCGGGGGAGCAGTACTTC
CDR3 protein: CASSQGAGAGEQYF

V gene: TRBV5-1
D gene: NA
clone size: NA
J gene: TRBJ1-2
CDR3 DNA: TGCGCCAGCAGCTTGGCTTCGGATATTGGCTACACCTTC
CDR3 protein: CASSLASDIGYTF

V gene: TRBV5-1
D gene: TRBD2
clone size: few
J gene: TRBJ2-1
CDR3 DNA: TGCGCCAGCAGCCCTACAGGATATAGCGGGAGCTCCTACAATGAGCAGTTCTTC
CDR3 protein: CASSPTGYSGSSYNEQFF

V gene: TRBV10-3
D gene: TRBD2
clone size: NA
J gene: TRBJ2-1
CDR3 DNA: TGTGCCATCAGTGAGTCACTAGCGCTTTACAATGAGCAGTTCTTC
CDR3 protein: CAISESLALYNEQFF

V gene: TRBV7-9
D gene: TRBD2
clone size: few
J gene: TRBJ2-3
CDR3 DNA: TGTGCCAGCAGCTTAGGACTAGCGGGAGCGAAAGATACGCAGTATTTT
CDR3 protein: CASSLGLAGAKDTQYF

V gene: TRBV24-1
D gene: NA
clone size: few
J gene: TRBJ1-1
CDR3 DNA: TGTGCCACCAGTAAGGGGGAAGGGCATGCGGCTTTCTTT
CDR3 protein: CATSKGEGHAAFF

V gene: TRBV29-1
D gene: TRBD2
clone size: few
J gene: TRBJ2-7
CDR3 DNA: TGCAGCGTCATGGAACTAGCGGGGTCCTACGAGCAGTACTTC
CDR3 protein: CSVMELAGSYEQYF

V gene: TRBV7-9
D gene: NA
clone size: few
J gene: TRBJ1-2
CDR3 DNA: TGTGCCAGCAGCTTCTTTACAGAGGATGGCTACACCTTC
CDR3 protein: CASSFFTEDGYTF

V gene: TRBV9
D gene: NA
clone size: few
J gene: TRBJ1-6
CDR3 DNA: TGTGCCAGCAGCCCTCGGACAGCCTATAATTCACCCCTCCACTTT
CDR3 protein: CASSPRTAYNSPLHF

V gene: TRBV2
D gene: TRBD2
clone size: few
J gene: TRBJ2-5
CDR3 DNA: TGTGCCAGCAAAGGGGGACTAGCGGGGTTCATAGAGACCCAGTACTTC
CDR3 protein: CASKGGLAGFIETQYF

V gene: TRBV12-3/TRBV12-4
D gene: NA
clone size: many
J gene: TRBJ2-3
CDR3 DNA: TGTGCCAGCAGCCAAGTAGGATCGCAAGATACGCAGTATTTT
CDR3 protein: CASSQVGSQDTQYF

V gene: TRBV12-3/TRBV12-4
D gene: NA
clone size: few
J gene: TRBJ2-3
CDR3 DNA: TGTGCCAGCAGGGCCCGGGACCTTAGCACAGATACGCAGTATTTT
CDR3 protein: CASRARDLSTDTQYF

V gene: TRBV20-1
D gene: TRBD1
clone size: NA
J gene: TRBJ1-1
CDR3 DNA: TGCAGTGCTAGACCCACAGGGGCTGAAGCTTTCTTT
CDR3 protein: CSARPTGAEAFF

V gene: TRBV24-1
D gene: NA
clone size: NA
J gene: TRBJ2-3
CDR3 DNA: TGTGCCACCAGTGACCCCCGTTCGACAGGCCTCAGCACAGATACGCAGTATTTT
CDR3 protein: CATSDPRSTGLSTDTQYF

V gene: TRBV11-2
D gene: NA
clone size: NA
J gene: TRBJ1-4
CDR3 DNA: TGTGCCAGCAGCTCCACGGGGACCGCATTTCGAAAACTGTTTTTT
CDR3 protein: CASSSTGTAFRKLFF

V gene: TRBV3-1
D gene: NA
clone size: NA
J gene: TRBJ1-2
CDR3 DNA: TGTGCCAGCAGCCAAGATCGAGAAGGGGGCTATGGCTACACCTTC
CDR3 protein: CASSQDREGGYGYTF

V gene: TRBV20-1
D gene: NA
clone size: NA
J gene: TRBJ2-1
CDR3 DNA: TGCAGTGCTTCCCCGGGCGGATCCTACAATGAGCAGTTCTTC
CDR3 protein: CSASPGGSYNEQFF

V gene: TRBV5-5
D gene: NA
clone size: NA
J gene: TRBJ2-7
CDR3 DNA: TGTGCCAGCAGCTTTGGGGCTCTGAGCTCCTACGAGCAGTACTTC
CDR3 protein: CASSFGALSSYEQYF

V gene: TRBV7-9
D gene: NA
clone size: NA
J gene: TRBJ2-1
CDR3 DNA: TGTGCCAGCAGGGAACTAGCCGGTGAGCAGTTCTTC
CDR3 protein: CASRELAGEQFF

V gene: TRBV2
D gene: NA
clone size: few
J gene: TRBJ2-4
CDR3 DNA: TGTGCCAGCAGTCGGCAGGGTCTGGACAAAAACATTCAGTACTTC
CDR3 protein: CASSRQGLDKNIQYF

V gene: TRBV18
D gene: NA
clone size: NA
J gene: TRBJ1-1
CDR3 DNA: TGTGCCAGCTCACCTCTTAGCAGGAACACTGAAGCTTTCTTT
CDR3 protein: CASSPLSRNTEAFF

V gene: TRBV2
D gene: NA
clone size: few
J gene: TRBJ1-1
CDR3 DNA: TGTGCCAGCAGTGAAGCGTCAGTTCCCCACACTGAAGCTTTCTTT
CDR3 protein: CASSEASVPHTEAFF

V gene: TRBV7-6
D gene: NA
clone size: few
J gene: TRBJ2-1
CDR3 DNA: TGTGCCAGCACGCCGTCGGGCTACAATGAGCAGTTCTTC
CDR3 protein: CASTPSGYNEQFF

V gene: TRBV29-1
D gene: NA
clone size: NA
J gene: TRBJ1-1
CDR3 DNA: TGCAGCGCCGAGGGTCAGATGAACACTGAAGCTTTCTTT
CDR3 protein: CSAEGQMNTEAFF

V gene: TRBV9
D gene: TRBD2
clone size: many
J gene: TRBJ2-3
CDR3 DNA: TGTGCCAGCAGTACTAGCGGGACTGGCGCAGATACGCAGTATTTT
CDR3 protein: CASSTSGTGADTQYF

V gene: TRBV4-2
D gene: TRBD2
clone size: NA
J gene: TRBJ2-3
CDR3 DNA: TGTGCCAGCAGCCAAGAGGGCGGGGGGACCCTGGGGGATACGCAGTATTTT
CDR3 protein: CASSQEGGGTLGDTQYF

V gene: TRBV2
D gene: NA
clone size: few
J gene: TRBJ1-4
CDR3 DNA: TGTGCCAGCAGGAGGGGACTGAGTCCTAATGAAAAACTGTTTTTT
CDR3 protein: CASRRGLSPNEKLFF

V gene: TRBV6-6
D gene: NA
clone size: NA
J gene: TRBJ2-1
CDR3 DNA: TGTGCCAGCAGTTACCGGGCCGCTAGCGCGGCCGGTGAGCAGTTCTTC
CDR3 protein: CASSYRAASAAGEQFF